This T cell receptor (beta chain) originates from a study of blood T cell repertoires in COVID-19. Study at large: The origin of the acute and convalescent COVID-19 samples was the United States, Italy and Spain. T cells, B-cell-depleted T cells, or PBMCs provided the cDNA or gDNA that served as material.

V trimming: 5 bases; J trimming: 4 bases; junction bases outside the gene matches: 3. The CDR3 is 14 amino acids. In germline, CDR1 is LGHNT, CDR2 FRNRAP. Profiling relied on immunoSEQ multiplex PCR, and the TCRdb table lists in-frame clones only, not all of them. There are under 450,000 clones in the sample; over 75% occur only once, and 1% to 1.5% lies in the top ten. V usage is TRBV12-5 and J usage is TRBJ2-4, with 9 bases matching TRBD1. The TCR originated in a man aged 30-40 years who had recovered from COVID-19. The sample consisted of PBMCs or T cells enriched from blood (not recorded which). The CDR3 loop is CASGPGQGKNIQYF. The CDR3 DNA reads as TGTGCTAGTGGTCCCGGACAGGGGAAAAACATTCAGTACTTC. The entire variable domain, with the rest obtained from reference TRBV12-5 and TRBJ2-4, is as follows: DARVTQTPRHKVTEMGQEVTMRCQPILGHNTVFWYRQTMMQGLELLAYFRNRAPLDDSGMPKDRFSAEMPDATLATLKIQPSEPRDSAVYFCASGPGQGKNIQYFGAGTRLSVL.